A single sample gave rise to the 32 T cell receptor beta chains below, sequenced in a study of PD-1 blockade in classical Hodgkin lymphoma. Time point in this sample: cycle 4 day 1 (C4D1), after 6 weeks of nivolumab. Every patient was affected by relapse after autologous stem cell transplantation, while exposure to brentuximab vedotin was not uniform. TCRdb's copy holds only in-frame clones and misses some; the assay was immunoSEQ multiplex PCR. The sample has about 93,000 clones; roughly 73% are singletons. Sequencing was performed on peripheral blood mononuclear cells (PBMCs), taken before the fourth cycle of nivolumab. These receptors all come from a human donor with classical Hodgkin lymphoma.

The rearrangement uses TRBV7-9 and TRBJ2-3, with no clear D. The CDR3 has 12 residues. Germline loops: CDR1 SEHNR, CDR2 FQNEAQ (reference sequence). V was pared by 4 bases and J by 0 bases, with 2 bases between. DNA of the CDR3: TGTGCCAGCAGCTCCAGCACAGATACGCAGTATTTT. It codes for CASSSSTDTQYF. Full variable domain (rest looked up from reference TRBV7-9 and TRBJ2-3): DTGVSQNPRHKITKRGQNVTFRCDPISEHNRLYWYRQTLGQGPEFLTYFQNEAQLEKSRLLSDRFSAERPKGSFSTLEIQRTEQGDSAMYLCASSSSTDTQYFGPGTRLTVL.

This chain's CDR3 is CASSEYQGYGYTF. DNA for the CDR3: TGTGCCAGCAGTGAATACCAGGGCTATGGCTACACCTTC. This chain joins TRBV25-1 and TRBJ1-2, with D maybe TRBD1 (5 bases). This CDR3 has 13 residues. V shed 0 bases and J shed 4 bases, with 6 bases lying between them. Germline CDR1 is MGHDK and CDR2 is SYGVNS.

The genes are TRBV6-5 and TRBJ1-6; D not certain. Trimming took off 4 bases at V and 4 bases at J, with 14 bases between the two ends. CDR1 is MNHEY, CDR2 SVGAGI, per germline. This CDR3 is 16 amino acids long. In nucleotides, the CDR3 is TGTGCCAGCAGTTTTCAGACCCTCCCATATAATTCACCCCTCCACTTT. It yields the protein CASSFQTLPYNSPLHF.

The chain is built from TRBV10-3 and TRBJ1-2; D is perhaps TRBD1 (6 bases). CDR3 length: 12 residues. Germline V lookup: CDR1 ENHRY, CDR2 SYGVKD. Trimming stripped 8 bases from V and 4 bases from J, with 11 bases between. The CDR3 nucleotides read TGTGCCATCGGGGGACACATCTATGGCTACACCTTC. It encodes CAIGGHIYGYTF.

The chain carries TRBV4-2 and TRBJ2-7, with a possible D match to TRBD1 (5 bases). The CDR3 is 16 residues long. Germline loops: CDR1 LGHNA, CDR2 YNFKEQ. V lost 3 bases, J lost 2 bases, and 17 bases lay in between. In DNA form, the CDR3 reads TGTGCCAGCAGCCAGGACCTGGGGCAGCCAACCTACGAGCAGTACTTC. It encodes CASSQDLGQPTYEQYF.

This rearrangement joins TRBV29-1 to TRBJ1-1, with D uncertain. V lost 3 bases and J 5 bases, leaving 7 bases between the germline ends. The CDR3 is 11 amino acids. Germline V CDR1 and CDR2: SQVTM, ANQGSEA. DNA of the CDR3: TGCAGCGTTGATACTGAGACTGAAGCTTTCTTT. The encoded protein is CSVDTETEAFF.

The CDR3 region has the DNA TGTGCCAGCAGTTCGACAGGGTGGGGCGAGCAGTACTTC. The encoded protein is CASSSTGWGEQYF. J is TRBJ2-7 and V is TRBV6-5; 7 bases line up with TRBD1. Per the germline V gene, CDR1 is MNHEY and CDR2 is SVGAGI. The CDR3 has 13 amino acids. V gave up 4 bases and J gave up 6 bases; unmatched junction bases: 6.

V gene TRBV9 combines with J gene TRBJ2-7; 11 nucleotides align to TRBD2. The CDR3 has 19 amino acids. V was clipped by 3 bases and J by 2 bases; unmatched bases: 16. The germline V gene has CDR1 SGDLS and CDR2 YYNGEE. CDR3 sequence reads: CASSAGTGLAGGPTYEQYF. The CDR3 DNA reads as TGTGCCAGCAGCGCTGGGACAGGTCTAGCGGGAGGACCTACCTACGAGCAGTACTTC.

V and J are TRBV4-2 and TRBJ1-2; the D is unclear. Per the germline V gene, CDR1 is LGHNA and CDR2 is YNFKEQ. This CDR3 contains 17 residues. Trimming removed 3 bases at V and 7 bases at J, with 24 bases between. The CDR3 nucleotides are TGTGCCAGCAGCCAGAAAATTTTGGGGATTTCGGGGTTTGGCTACACCTTC. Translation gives CASSQKILGISGFGYTF.

CDR3 amino acids: CASTTGVNYGYTF. The CDR3 DNA is TGTGCCAGCACGACAGGGGTTAACTATGGCTACACCTTC. V usage is TRBV28 and J usage is TRBJ1-2; 8 nucleotides agree with TRBD1. The CDR3 spans 13 residues. The ends lost 7 bases at V and 1 base at J; junction bases unmatched: 2. CDR1 is MDHEN, CDR2 SYDVKM, per germline.

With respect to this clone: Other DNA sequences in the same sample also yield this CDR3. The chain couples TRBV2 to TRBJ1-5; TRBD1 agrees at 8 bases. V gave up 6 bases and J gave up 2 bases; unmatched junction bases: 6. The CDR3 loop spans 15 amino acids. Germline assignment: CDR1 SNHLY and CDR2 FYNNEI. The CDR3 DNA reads TGTGCCAGCAGCGAGGACAGGGTAGGCAATCAGCCCCAGCATTTT. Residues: CASSEDRVGNQPQHF. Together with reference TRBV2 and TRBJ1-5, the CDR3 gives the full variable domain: EPEVTQTPSHQVTQMGQEVILRCVPISNHLYFYWYRQILGQKVEFLVSFYNNEISEKSEIFDDQFSVERPDGSNFTLKIRSTKLEDSAMYFCASSEDRVGNQPQHFGDGTRLSIL.

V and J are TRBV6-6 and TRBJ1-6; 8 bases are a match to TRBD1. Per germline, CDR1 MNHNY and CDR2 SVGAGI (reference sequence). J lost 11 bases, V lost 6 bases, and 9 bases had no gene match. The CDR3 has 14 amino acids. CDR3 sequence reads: CASSPRTGRTPLHF. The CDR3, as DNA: TGTGCCAGCAGCCCACGGACAGGGAGGACACCCCTCCACTTT.

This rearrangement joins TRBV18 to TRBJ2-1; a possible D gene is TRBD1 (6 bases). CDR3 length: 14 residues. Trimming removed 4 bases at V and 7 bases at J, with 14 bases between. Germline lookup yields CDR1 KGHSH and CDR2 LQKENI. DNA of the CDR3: TGTGCCAGCTCACGCTCCCCCCAGGGGAATGAGCAGTTCTTC. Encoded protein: CASSRSPQGNEQFF.

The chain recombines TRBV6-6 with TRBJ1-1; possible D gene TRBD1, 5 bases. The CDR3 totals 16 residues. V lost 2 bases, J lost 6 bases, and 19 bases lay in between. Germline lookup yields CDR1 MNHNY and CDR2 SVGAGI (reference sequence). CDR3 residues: CASSYNGPEVGAEAFF. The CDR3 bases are TGTGCCAGCAGTTACAATGGTCCGGAGGTAGGGGCTGAAGCTTTCTTT.

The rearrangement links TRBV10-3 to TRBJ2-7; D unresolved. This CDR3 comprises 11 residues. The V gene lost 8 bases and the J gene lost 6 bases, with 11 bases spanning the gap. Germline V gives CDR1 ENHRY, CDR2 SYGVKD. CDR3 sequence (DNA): TGTGCCATCTCCGACTCCAGCGAGCAGTACTTC. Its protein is CAISDSSEQYF.

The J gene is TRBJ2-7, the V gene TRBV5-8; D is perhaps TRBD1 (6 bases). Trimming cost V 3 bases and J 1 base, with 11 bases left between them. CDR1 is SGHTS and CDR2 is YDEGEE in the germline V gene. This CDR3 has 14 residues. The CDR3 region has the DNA TGTGCCAGCAGCTCCCGGGACATATCCTACGAGCAGTACTTC. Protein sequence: CASSSRDISYEQYF.

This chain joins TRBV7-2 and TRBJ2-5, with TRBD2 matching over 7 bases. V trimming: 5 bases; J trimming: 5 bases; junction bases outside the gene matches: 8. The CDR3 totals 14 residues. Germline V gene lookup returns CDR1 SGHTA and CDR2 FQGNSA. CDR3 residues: CASSPPSGWETQYF. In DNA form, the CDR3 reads TGTGCCAGCAGCCCTCCTAGCGGTTGGGAGACCCAGTACTTC.

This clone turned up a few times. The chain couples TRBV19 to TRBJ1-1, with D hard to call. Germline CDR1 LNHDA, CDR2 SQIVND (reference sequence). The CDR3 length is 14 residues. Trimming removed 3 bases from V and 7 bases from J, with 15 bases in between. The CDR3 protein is CASSMNQYTNEAFF. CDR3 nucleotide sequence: TGTGCCAGTAGTATGAACCAGTATACTAATGAAGCTTTCTTT.

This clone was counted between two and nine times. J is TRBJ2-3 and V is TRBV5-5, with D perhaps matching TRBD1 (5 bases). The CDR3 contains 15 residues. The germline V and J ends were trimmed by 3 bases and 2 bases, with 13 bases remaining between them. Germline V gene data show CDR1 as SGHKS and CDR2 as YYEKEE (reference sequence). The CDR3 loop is CASSSLTAYTDTQYF. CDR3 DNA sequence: TGTGCCAGCAGCTCATTGACAGCTTACACAGATACGCAGTATTTT.

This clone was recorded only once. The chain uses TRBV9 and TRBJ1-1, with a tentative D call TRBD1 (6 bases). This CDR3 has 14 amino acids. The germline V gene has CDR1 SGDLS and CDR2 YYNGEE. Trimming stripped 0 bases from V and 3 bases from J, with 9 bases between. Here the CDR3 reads CASSVGGADTEAFF. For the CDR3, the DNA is TGTGCCAGCAGCGTAGGGGGGGCTGACACTGAAGCTTTCTTT. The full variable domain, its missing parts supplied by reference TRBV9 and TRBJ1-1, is DSGVTQTPKHLITATGQRVTLRCSPRSGDLSVYWYQQSLDQGLQFLIQYYNGEERAKGNILERFSAQQFPDLHSELNLSSLELGDSALYFCASSVGGADTEAFFGQGTRLTVV.

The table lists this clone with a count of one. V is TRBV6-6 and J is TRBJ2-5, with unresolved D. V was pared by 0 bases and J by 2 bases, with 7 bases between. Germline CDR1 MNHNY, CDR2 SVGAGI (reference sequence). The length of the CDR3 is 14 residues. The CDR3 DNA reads TGTGCCAGCAGTTACTCGAGAGGACAAGAGACCCAGTACTTC. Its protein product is CASSYSRGQETQYF.

The CDR3 region has the DNA TGTGCCAGCAGCGCGGGGCCATCCCGGTCTAGCAACATTCAGTACTTC. It encodes CASSAGPSRSSNIQYF. The V gene is TRBV2, the J gene TRBJ2-4, with D possibly matching TRBD2 (6 bases). V gave up 6 bases and J gave up 7 bases, with 22 bases separating them. The CDR3 spans 16 residues. The V gene's germline CDR1 is SNHLY and CDR2 FYNNEI.

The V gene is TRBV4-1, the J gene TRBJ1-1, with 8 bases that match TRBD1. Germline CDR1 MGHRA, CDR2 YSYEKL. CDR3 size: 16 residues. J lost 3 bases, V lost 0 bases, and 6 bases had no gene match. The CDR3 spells CASSQDGQGGDTEAFF. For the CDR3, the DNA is TGCGCCAGCAGCCAAGATGGACAGGGTGGGGACACTGAAGCTTTCTTT.

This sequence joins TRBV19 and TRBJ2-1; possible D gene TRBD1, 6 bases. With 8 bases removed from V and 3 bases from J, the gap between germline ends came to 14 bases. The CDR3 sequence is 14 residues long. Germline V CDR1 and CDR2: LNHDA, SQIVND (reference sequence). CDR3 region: CASRQGGSYNEQFF. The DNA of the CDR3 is TGTGCCAGTCGCCAAGGGGGAAGCTACAATGAGCAGTTCTTC.

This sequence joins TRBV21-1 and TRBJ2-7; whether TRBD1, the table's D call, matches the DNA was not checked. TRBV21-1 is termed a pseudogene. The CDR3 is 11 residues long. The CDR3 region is CARQESYEQYF. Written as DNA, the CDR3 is TGTGCCAGACAGGAATCCTACGAGCAGTACTTC.

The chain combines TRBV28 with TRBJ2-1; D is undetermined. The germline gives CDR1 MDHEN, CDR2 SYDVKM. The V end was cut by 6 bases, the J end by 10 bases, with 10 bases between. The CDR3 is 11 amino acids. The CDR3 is CASSRRAEQFF. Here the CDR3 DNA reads TGTGCCAGCAGCCGACGGGCCGAGCAGTTCTTC.

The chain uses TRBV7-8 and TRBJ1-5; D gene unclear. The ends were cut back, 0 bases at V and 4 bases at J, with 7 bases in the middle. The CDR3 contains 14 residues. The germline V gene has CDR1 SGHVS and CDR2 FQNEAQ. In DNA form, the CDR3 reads TGTGCCAGCAGCTTAGCGCGAGCAAATCAGCCCCAGCATTTT. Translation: CASSLARANQPQHF.

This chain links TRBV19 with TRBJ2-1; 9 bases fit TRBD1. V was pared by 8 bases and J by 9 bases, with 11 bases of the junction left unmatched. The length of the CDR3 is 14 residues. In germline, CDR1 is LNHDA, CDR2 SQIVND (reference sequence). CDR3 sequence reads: CASSHRGRGSEQFF. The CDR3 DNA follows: TGTGCCAGTTCCCACAGGGGGCGCGGGTCTGAGCAGTTCTTC.

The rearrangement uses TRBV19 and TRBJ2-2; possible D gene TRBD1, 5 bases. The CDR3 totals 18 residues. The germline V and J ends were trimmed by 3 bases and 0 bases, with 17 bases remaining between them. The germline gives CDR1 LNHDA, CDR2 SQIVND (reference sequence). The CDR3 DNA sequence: TGTGCCAGTAGTATTGGGGCAGGGTATTTGACGAACACCGGGGAGCTGTTTTTT. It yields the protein CASSIGAGYLTNTGELFF.

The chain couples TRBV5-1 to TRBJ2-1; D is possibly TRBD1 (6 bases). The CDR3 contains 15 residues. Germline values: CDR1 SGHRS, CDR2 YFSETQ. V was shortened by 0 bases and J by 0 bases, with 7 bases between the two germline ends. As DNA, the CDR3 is TGCGCCAGCAGCTTGGAGGACAGCTCCTACAATGAGCAGTTCTTC. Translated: CASSLEDSSYNEQFF.

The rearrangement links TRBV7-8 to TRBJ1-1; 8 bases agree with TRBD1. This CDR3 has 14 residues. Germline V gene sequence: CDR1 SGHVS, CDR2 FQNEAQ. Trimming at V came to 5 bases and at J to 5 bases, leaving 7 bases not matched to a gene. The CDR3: CASSTTGVWTEAFF. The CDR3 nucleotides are TGTGCCAGCAGCACGACAGGGGTTTGGACTGAAGCTTTCTTT.

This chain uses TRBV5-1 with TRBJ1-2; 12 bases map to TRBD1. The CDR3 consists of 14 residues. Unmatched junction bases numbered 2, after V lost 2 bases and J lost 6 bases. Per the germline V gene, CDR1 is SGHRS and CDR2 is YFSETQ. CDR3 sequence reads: CASSFGTGGDGYTF. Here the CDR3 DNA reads TGCGCCAGCAGCTTCGGGACAGGGGGCGATGGCTACACCTTC.